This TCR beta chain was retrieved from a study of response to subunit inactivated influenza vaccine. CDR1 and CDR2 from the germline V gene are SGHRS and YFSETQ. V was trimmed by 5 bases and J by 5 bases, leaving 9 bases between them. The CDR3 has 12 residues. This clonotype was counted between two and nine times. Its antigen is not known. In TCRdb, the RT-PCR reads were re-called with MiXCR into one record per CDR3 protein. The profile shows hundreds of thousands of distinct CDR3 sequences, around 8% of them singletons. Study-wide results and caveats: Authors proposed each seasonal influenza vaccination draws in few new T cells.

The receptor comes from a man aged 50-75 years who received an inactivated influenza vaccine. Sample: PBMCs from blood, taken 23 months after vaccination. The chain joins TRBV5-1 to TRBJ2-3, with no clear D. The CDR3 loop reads CASRHLGDTQYF. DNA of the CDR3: TGCGCCAGCAGACATCTGGGAGATACGCAGTATTTT.